Listed below are T cell receptor beta chains from one sample, sequenced in a study of T cell repertoires in cytomegalovirus infection. TCRdb re-analysed the reads in MiXCR, keeping a single row per CDR3 protein. The sample holds under 200,000 distinct CDR3 sequences, roughly 18% seen once. Sequencing used CD8+ T cells from PBMCs. The source of these receptors is a human donor in good health (CMV status not recorded). Some clones in this sample may be carry-over from other donors' samples. The CDR3 runs from the conserved cysteine through the conserved F or W. D genes are given only for firm matches. For some rows the clone size is stated as once, few or many, or as a class when expanded; others skip it.

J gene,V gene,CDR3 length,clone size,D gene,CDR3 DNA,CDR3 protein
TRBJ2-1,TRBV7-2,16,few,TRBD2,TGTGCCAGCAGCTTAGAGGGGGGTAGCGGGGTTCGGGAGCAGTTCTTC,CASSLEGGSGVREQFF
TRBJ1-5,TRBV11-2,15,NA,NA,TGTGCCAGCAGCTTAGGCGGGGGAATGAATCAGCCCCAGCATTTT,CASSLGGGMNQPQHF
TRBJ2-7,TRBV28,15,few,NA,TGTGCCAGCAGTTTAGGGGACGAAAGCTCCTACGAGCAGTACTTC,CASSLGDESSYEQYF
TRBJ2-5,TRBV27,13,NA,NA,TGTGCCAGCAGCCATGGCCGATCGGAGACCCAGTACTTC,CASSHGRSETQYF
TRBJ2-3,TRBV6-2/TRBV6-3,18,NA,TRBD2,TGTGCCAGCAGTTACCCTAGGGTTGAGCGGGAGGCCACAGATACGCAGTATTTT,CASSYPRVEREATDTQYF
TRBJ2-1,TRBV7-2,12,many,NA,TGTGCCAGCAGCTTAGGGGTCCTCGAGCAGTTCTTC,CASSLGVLEQFF
TRBJ2-5,TRBV20-1,11,NA,NA,TGCAGCTTTTGGAGGGAAGAGACCCAGTACTTC,CSFWREETQYF
TRBJ2-1,TRBV7-8,16,few,TRBD2,TGTGCCAGCAGCTCAGACGGACTAGCGCGACACAATGAGCAGTTCTTC,CASSSDGLARHNEQFF
TRBJ1-1,TRBV28,14,few,NA,TGTGCCAGCTGTTTACACTCACGGAACACTGAAGCTTTCTTT,CASCLHSRNTEAFF
TRBJ1-1,TRBV28,15,few,NA,TGTGCCAGCAGTTGGGGGACGTGGATGAACACTGAAGCTTTCTTT,CASSWGTWMNTEAFF
TRBJ1-5,TRBV28,15,NA,TRBD1,TGTGCCAGCAGACATTATACAGGGGGCGGTCAGCCCCAGCATTTT,CASRHYTGGGQPQHF
TRBJ2-7,TRBV19,13,few,TRBD1,TGTGCCAGTAGTAAGGGGACAGTCTACGAGCAGTACTTC,CASSKGTVYEQYF
TRBJ1-6,TRBV7-2,15,few,NA,TGTGCCAGCAGCCCCCCACAGGGAGACGGTTCACCCCTCCACTTT,CASSPPQGDGSPLHF
TRBJ2-7,TRBV11-2,14,few,NA,TGTGCCAGCAGCTTAGGCTTGCGCTCCTACGAGCAGTACTTC,CASSLGLRSYEQYF
TRBJ2-7,TRBV6-2/TRBV6-3,13,few,NA,TGTGCCAGCACCCGGGTGGGGCCCTACGAGCAGTACTTC,CASTRVGPYEQYF
TRBJ2-3,TRBV7-6,17,NA,NA,TGTGCCAGCAGCCCTGACCCGGGTAGCGTCAGCACAGATACGCAGTATTTT,CASSPDPGSVSTDTQYF
TRBJ2-4,TRBV6-2/TRBV6-3,14,NA,NA,TGTGCCAGCAGTCCCAGTGCAGGGAAAAACATTCAGTACTTC,CASSPSAGKNIQYF
TRBJ2-6,TRBV12-3/TRBV12-4,15,NA,NA,TGTGCCAGCAGTTTAGGACAACCTGGGGCCAACGTCCTGACTTTC,CASSLGQPGANVLTF
TRBJ2-3,TRBV29-1,14,NA,TRBD2,TGCAGCGTTGTACTAGCGGGACCCTCGGATACGCAGTATTTT,CSVVLAGPSDTQYF
TRBJ2-1,TRBV6-1,14,NA,NA,TGTGCCAGCAATGAGGCTGTCTCCTACAATGAGCAGTTCTTC,CASNEAVSYNEQFF
TRBJ2-4,TRBV6-2/TRBV6-3,14,NA,NA,TGTGCCAGCCGCGGAGGCCGAACATTGGACATTCAGTACTTC,CASRGGRTLDIQYF
TRBJ1-1,TRBV15,12,NA,NA,TGTGCCACCAGCTCGGGGAACACTGAAGCTTTCTTT,CATSSGNTEAFF
TRBJ2-6,TRBV6-1,14,few,TRBD1,TGTGCCAGTGAGGGACAGTCTGGGGCCAACGTCCTGACTTTC,CASEGQSGANVLTF
TRBJ2-4,TRBV7-2,15,NA,NA,TGTGCCATCCGGACCCGTATGGGGGGTACAAACATTCAGTACTTC,CAIRTRMGGTNIQYF
TRBJ2-7,TRBV12-3/TRBV12-4,13,NA,NA,TGTGCCAGCAGCGAGACTAGTTACGACGAGCAGTACTTC,CASSETSYDEQYF
TRBJ2-7,TRBV29-1,13,few,NA,TGCAGCGTTGAAGACCCGACTAGCTACGAGCAGTACTTC,CSVEDPTSYEQYF
TRBJ1-5,TRBV15,14,NA,NA,TGTGCCACCAGCAGAGAGTCCAACAATCAGCCCCAGCATTTT,CATSRESNNQPQHF
TRBJ2-1,TRBV15,15,NA,TRBD2,TGTGCCACCAGCATACTAGCGCCGGAGAGGGATGAGCAGTTCTTC,CATSILAPERDEQFF
TRBJ2-5,TRBV7-8,14,NA,TRBD2,TGTGCCAGCAGGACTAGCGGCCATCAAGAGACCCAGTACTTC,CASRTSGHQETQYF
TRBJ2-3,TRBV7-3,15,few,NA,TGTGCCAGCAGCTTGGCGGGAAGGGTTTTAGATACGCAGTATTTT,CASSLAGRVLDTQYF
TRBJ1-4,TRBV11-2,17,NA,NA,TGTGCCAGCAGCTCTAACCGCTACAGGGACATTAATGAAAAACTGTTTTTT,CASSSNRYRDINEKLFF
TRBJ2-1,TRBV11-1,14,NA,TRBD2,TGTGCCAGCAGCTTCGCTAGCGGGGCCAATGAGCAGTTCTTC,CASSFASGANEQFF
TRBJ2-1,TRBV29-1,17,once,TRBD2,TGCAGCGTTGCGGGACTAGCGGGGCTGAGCTCCTACAATGAGCAGTTCTTC,CSVAGLAGLSSYNEQFF
TRBJ2-5,TRBV7-2,14,few,TRBD2,TGTGCCAGCAACGCCGGGGGGTGGGAAGAGACCCAGTACTTC,CASNAGGWEETQYF
TRBJ1-4,TRBV7-9,16,few,TRBD1,TGTGCCAGCGAGAGAATACGGGACAGTTATAATGAAAAACTGTTTTTT,CASERIRDSYNEKLFF
TRBJ2-1,TRBV7-2,12,few,NA,TGTGCCAGCAGTCCACGGTACAATGAGCAGTTCTTC,CASSPRYNEQFF
TRBJ2-2,TRBV11-2,18,few,TRBD1,TGTGCCAGCACCCCATGGGGCAGGGGGCGCTTCCCCACCGGGGAGCTGTTTTTT,CASTPWGRGRFPTGELFF
TRBJ2-1,TRBV19,11,few,TRBD1,TGTGCCAGTGAACAGGGGAATGAGCAGTTCTTC,CASEQGNEQFF
TRBJ2-3,TRBV6-2/TRBV6-3,16,few,TRBD1,TGTGCCAGCAGTTCGGGGACAGGGCAAGACGCAGATACGCAGTATTTT,CASSSGTGQDADTQYF
TRBJ2-1,TRBV7-8,15,NA,TRBD1,TGTGCCAGCAGCTTCTCCGGGACAGGGCTCAATGAGCAGTTCTTC,CASSFSGTGLNEQFF
TRBJ2-7,TRBV7-6,15,few,NA,TGTGCCAGCAGCGCAAGCGGAGGCAGCTCCTACGAGCAGTACTTC,CASSASGGSSYEQYF
TRBJ2-5,TRBV30,14,NA,NA,TGTGCCTGGAGTTACCCGACGGGCTGGGAGACCCAGTACTTC,CAWSYPTGWETQYF
TRBJ2-7,TRBV6-2/TRBV6-3,11,NA,NA,TGTGCCAGCAGCTGGGTGGACGAGCAGTACTTC,CASSWVDEQYF
TRBJ2-7,TRBV28,14,NA,TRBD1,TGTGCCAGCAACAGACAGGGGGCACGTTACGAGCAGTACTTC,CASNRQGARYEQYF
TRBJ2-2,TRBV28,13,NA,NA,TGTGCCAGCAGTCCCGGAGGTGGCGGGGAGCTGTTTTTT,CASSPGGGGELFF
TRBJ2-1,TRBV12-3/TRBV12-4,16,few,TRBD2,TGTGCCAGCAGTCGTACTGGACTAGCGGGAGGCCATGAGCAGTTCTTC,CASSRTGLAGGHEQFF
TRBJ2-3,TRBV25-1,12,few,NA,TGTGCCAGCAGTGACCGCACAGATACGCAGTATTTT,CASSDRTDTQYF
TRBJ2-1,TRBV6-5,16,NA,NA,TGTGCCAGCAGTTACTCAGGGGGGGCACCTTACAATGAGCAGTTCTTC,CASSYSGGAPYNEQFF
TRBJ2-5,TRBV12-3/TRBV12-4,13,NA,TRBD2,TGTGCCAGCAGTTACGGGAGGGGAGAGACCCAGTACTTC,CASSYGRGETQYF
TRBJ2-5,TRBV7-3,15,NA,TRBD2,TGTGCCAGCAGCTCAAACGGGGGGTCCCAAGAGACCCAGTACTTC,CASSSNGGSQETQYF
TRBJ1-2,TRBV7-8,15,few,TRBD1,TGTGCCAGCGGCCCGGGACAGCTTGCTAACTATGGCTACACCTTC,CASGPGQLANYGYTF
TRBJ2-7,TRBV2,13,NA,NA,TGTGCCAGCAGTGAACAGGGTGCCTACGAGCAGTACTTC,CASSEQGAYEQYF
TRBJ1-2,TRBV4-2,16,few,NA,TGTGCCAGCAGCCAAGATCGGGCAGGTAACAACTATGGCTACACCTTC,CASSQDRAGNNYGYTF
TRBJ2-7,TRBV29-1,12,NA,NA,TGCAGCGTTGGACAGCTGAACTACGAGCAGTACTTC,CSVGQLNYEQYF